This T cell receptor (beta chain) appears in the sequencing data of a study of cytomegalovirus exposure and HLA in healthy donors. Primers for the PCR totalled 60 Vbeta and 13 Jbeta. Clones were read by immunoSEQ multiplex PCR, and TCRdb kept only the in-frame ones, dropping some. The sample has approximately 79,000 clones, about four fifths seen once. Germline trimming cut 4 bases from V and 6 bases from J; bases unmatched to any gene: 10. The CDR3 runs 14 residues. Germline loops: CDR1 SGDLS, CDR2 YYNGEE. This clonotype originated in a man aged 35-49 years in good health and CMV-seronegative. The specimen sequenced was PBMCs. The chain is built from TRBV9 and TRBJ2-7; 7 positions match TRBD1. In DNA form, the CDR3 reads TGTGCCAGCAGCTCGACAGGGCCCTCATCCGAGCAGTACTTC. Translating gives CASSSTGPSSEQYF.